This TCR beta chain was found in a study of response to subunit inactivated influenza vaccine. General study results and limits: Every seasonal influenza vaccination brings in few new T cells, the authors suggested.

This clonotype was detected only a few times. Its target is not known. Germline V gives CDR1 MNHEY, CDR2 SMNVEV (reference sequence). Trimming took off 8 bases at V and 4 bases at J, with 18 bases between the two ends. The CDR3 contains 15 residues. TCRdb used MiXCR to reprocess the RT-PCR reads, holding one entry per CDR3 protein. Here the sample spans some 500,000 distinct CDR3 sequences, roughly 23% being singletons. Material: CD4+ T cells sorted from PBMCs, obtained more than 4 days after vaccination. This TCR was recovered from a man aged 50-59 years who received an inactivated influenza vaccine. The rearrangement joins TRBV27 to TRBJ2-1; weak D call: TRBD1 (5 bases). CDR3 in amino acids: CASGSRVAYYNEQFF. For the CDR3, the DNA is TGTGCCAGCGGTTCCAGGGTAGCCTATTACAATGAGCAGTTCTTC.